This T cell receptor beta chain was sequenced in a study of T cells in Graves' hyperthyroidism and ophthalmopathy (dated by TCRdb to the late 2010s). About the study as a whole: Peripheral blood samples were taken at the time of initial diagnosis, prior to any treatment. A discovery cohort of roughly 100 patients, approximately 45 with Graves' ophthalmopathy and under 60 with stable Graves' hyperthyroidism, was used to find distinguishing TCR V-J signatures. TCR Vbeta CDR3 sequencing of 135 peripheral blood samples (fewer than 45 ophthalmopathy, over 70 hyperthyroidism and around 17 progressor patients) is reported in the paper. After sampling, hyperthyroidism patients received methimazole starting at 30 mg daily, and ophthalmopathy patients received high-dose intravenous methylprednisolone. In addition, the study compared T-cell repertoires in thyroid tissue and in blood from roughly 6 Graves' hyperthyroidism patients. The 75 to 100 discovery patients were divided at random into training and test sets in a 7:3 ratio. An independent validation cohort of 18 to 20 hyperthyroidism patients and 17 patients who later progressed to ophthalmopathy tested prospective prediction of ophthalmopathy.

The V and J ends are trimmed by 3 bases and 7 bases, leaving 12 bases between them. The CDR3 numbers 13 residues from cysteine through phenylalanine. Solely the CDR3 DNA is kept, with 39 bases framed from the first base. CDR1 and CDR2 are read off the germline V gene (reference sequence) as MNHEY and SMNVEV. The TCR beta CDR3 regions were amplified from RNA transcripts. For the first round of RT-PCR on the TCR CDR3, the HTBI primer set was used together with the Qiagen OneStep RT-PCR kit. Libraries were constructed in a second round of multiplex PCR, after which size selection and purification were performed. Paired-end sequencing of the libraries was performed with 100 bp reads on an Illumina HiSeq2000. Turning to the authors' computational methods: SOAPnuke was used to process the raw data, throwing out any read that contained adapters or uncalled bases, had a mean Phred below 15, or lacked an exact constant-primer or identifier match. High-quality paired reads were merged with COPE v1.2.5, and unique nucleotide sequences were defined as clonotypes. MiTCR v1.1 was used to align the clonotypes against IMGT TRBV, TRBD and TRBJ reference segments. The analysis included only V-J combinations with a frequency above 0.0001, which together covered over 98% of the repertoires. The TCS score was defined as the ratio of F50 (clonal expansion) to E x V (chaos), calculated using BLOSUM62-based TCRdist between CDR3 peptides within each V-J. Welch's t-statistics and random forest reduced 500 to 550 V-J features to roughly 13, which were used in a naive Bayes classifier (R e1071). In-frame beta chains were kept once TCRdb had trimmed the public reads at Q25 with fastp and called clones with MiXCR. CDR3 protein sequences are deduplicated, and each keeps its most common genes and DNA. The V and J calls come from TCRdb's annotation, not from the publication. The table for this sample lists fewer than 500,000 distinct CDR3 sequences; roughly 13% of them were counted only once. Roughly 20% of the sample is in the top ten clones.

Hyperthyroidism patients were aged 18 to 65 years and newly diagnosed, with disease duration of less than 2 months. Exclusion was applied to patients with uncontrolled infections, other autoimmune diseases, pregnancy or lactation. Diagnoses were based on clinical symptoms, serum thyroxine and TRAb, thyroid ultrasound and orbital computed tomography. For progressor patients, blood was drawn at the first diagnosis of hyperthyroidism, before any ophthalmopathy symptoms had appeared. Ficoll-Paque density gradient centrifugation was used to isolate PBMCs from 8.5 to 10 ml of fresh peripheral blood. Progressor patients were initially diagnosed with Graves' hyperthyroidism and developed ophthalmopathy during follow-up. Total RNA was extracted using Trizol reagent, and RNA quality was assessed on an Agilent 2100 Bioanalyzer. Regarding this clonotype: Its antigen target is currently unknown. No base qualities exist here, and no much larger clone lies one base off it.

The paper's findings and limits, for the study overall: During validation, the model predicted progression to ophthalmopathy a median of around 6 months ahead of onset, with roughly 65% sensitivity and under 85% specificity. No statistical method was used to set the sample size in advance, and investigators knew the group allocation. Most expanded thyroid clonotypes (frequency above 0.001) were also found in blood, which suggests that blood repertoires may mirror thyroid immune responses. In cross-validation, a model built on a 13 V-J signature told ophthalmopathy apart from stable hyperthyroidism with roughly 87% sensitivity and 81% to 82% specificity, and in testing the same model reached 80%/75%.

The chain couples TRBV27 to TRBJ1-2; a tentative D call is TRBD1 (5 bases match). Sequences were obtained from blood. This sequence was found in a young man with Graves' hyperthyroidism that later progressed to Graves' ophthalmopathy. The CDR3 region reads CASSFTLRGGYTF. In nucleotide form, the sequence is TGTGCCAGCAGTTTTACCCTGAGGGGTGGCTACACCTTC.